This TCR beta chain was recovered during a study of blood T cell repertoires in COVID-19. Study-wide context: COVID-19 samples from acute and convalescent phases originated in the United States, Italy and Spain. Sources were T cells, B-cell-depleted T cells, or PBMCs; the material itself was cDNA or gDNA.

The V gene lost 10 bases and the J gene lost 2 bases, with 18 bases spanning the gap. This CDR3 is 15 amino acids long. Germline lookup yields CDR1 LNHDA and CDR2 SQIVND (reference sequence). Original processing methods: Counts of nucleated cells, estimated from reference gene primer amplification, were obtained. The table came from immunoSEQ multiplex PCR; TCRdb's copy has only in-frame clones and leaves some out. V and J calls and clone size are those listed in that table; D and trimming were worked out from the DNA. The sample records some 270,000 clones, approximately 88% being singletons. Sequencing was performed on peripheral blood. The chain employs TRBV19 and TRBJ1-5; perhaps TRBD1 as D (6 bases). The sequence was collected from a middle-aged man with acute or convalescent COVID-19. The CDR3 nucleotides are TGTGCCACGAGGAGTCCAGGGGTACGCAATCAGCCCCAGCATTTT. Translated, it gives CATRSPGVRNQPQHF. Filled out from reference TRBV19 and TRBJ1-5, the complete variable domain reads DGGITQSPKYLFRKEGQNVTLSCEQNLNHDAMYWYRQDPGQGLRLIYYSQIVNDFQKGDIAEGYSVSREKKESFPLTVTSAQKNPTAFYLCATRSPGVRNQPQHFGDGTRLSIL.